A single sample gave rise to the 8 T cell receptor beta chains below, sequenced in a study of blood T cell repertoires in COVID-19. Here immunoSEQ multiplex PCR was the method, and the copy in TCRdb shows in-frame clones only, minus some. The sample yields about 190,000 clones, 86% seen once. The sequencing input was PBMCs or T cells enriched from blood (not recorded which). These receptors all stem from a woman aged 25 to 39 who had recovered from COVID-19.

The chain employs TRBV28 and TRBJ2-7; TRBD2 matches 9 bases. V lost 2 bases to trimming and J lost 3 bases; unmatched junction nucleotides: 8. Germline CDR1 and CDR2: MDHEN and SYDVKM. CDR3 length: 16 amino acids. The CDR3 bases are TGTGCCAGCAGTTTAAAGGTAGCGGGAGTTTTCTACGAGCAGTACTTC. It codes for CASSLKVAGVFYEQYF.

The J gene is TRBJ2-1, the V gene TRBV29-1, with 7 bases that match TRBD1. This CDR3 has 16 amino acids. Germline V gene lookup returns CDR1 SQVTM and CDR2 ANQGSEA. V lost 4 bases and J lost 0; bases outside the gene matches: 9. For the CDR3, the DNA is TGCAGCGTTGGAGGGGGCGCGGTCTTCTCCTACAATGAGCAGTTCTTC. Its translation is CSVGGGAVFSYNEQFF.

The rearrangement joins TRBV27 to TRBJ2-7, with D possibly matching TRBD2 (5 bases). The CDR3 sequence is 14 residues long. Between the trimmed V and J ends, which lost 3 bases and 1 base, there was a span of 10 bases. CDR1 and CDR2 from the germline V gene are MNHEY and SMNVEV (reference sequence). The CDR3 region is CASSFIGLSYEQYF. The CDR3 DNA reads TGTGCCAGCAGTTTTATCGGACTTTCCTACGAGCAGTACTTC.

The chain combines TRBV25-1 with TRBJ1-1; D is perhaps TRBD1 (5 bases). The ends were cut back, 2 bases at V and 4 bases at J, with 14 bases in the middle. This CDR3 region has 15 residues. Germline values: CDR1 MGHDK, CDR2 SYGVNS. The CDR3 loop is CASSEPGRAATEAFF. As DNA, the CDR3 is TGTGCCAGCAGTGAACCGGGCAGGGCCGCCACTGAAGCTTTCTTT. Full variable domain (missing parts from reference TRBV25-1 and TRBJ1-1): EADIYQTPRYLVIGTGKKITLECSQTMGHDKMYWYQQDPGMELHLIHYSYGVNSTEKGDLSSESTVSRIRTEHFPLTLESARPSHTSQYLCASSEPGRAATEAFFGQGTRLTVV.

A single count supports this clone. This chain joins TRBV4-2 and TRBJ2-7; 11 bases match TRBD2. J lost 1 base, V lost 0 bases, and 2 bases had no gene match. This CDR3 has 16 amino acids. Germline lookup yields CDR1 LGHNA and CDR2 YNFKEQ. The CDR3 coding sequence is TGTGCCAGCAGCCAAGAACTAGCGGGAGTGTCCTACGAGCAGTACTTC. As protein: CASSQELAGVSYEQYF.

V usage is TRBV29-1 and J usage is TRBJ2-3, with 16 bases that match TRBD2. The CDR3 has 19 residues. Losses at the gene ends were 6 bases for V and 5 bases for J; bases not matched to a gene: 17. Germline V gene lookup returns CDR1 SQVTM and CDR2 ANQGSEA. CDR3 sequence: CSVLGLGLAGGPGGDTQYF. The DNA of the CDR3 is TGCAGCGTCCTTGGGTTGGGACTAGCGGGAGGGCCGGGGGGAGATACGCAGTATTTT.

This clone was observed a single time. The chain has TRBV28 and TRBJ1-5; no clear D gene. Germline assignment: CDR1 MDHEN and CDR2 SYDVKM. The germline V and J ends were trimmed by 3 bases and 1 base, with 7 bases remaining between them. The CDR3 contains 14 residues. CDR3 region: CASSLRASNQPQHF. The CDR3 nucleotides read TGTGCCAGCAGTTTGAGGGCAAGCAATCAGCCCCAGCATTTT.

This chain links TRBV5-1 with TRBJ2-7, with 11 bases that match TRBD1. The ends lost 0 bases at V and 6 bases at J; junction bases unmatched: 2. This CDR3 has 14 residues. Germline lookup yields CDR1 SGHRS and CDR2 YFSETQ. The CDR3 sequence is CASSLGDRGAEQYF. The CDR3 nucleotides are TGCGCCAGCAGCTTGGGGGACAGGGGGGCCGAGCAGTACTTC.